This T cell receptor beta chain emerged from a study of blood T cell repertoires in COVID-19. Turning to the study itself: The study drew acute and convalescent COVID-19 samples from the United States, Italy and Spain.

The J segment lost 3 bases and the V segment lost 7 bases, leaving 2 bases of the junction unmatched. The germline gives CDR1 MDHEN, CDR2 SYDVKM. CDR3 length: 13 amino acids. Only in-frame clones appear in the TCRdb table, and some are missing; sequencing was by immunoSEQ multiplex PCR. Here the sample spans hundreds of thousands of clones, roughly 91% being singletons. Those who participated ranged in age from about 18 to 89 years and resided in 20 to 30 US areas. Cohorts were determined from participant-reported clinical history. Sequencing was carried out using PBMCs or T cells enriched from blood (not recorded which). This chain joins TRBV28 and TRBJ2-7; 11 nucleotides match TRBD2. The TCR originated in a woman aged 55-69 years in a cohort exposed to, infected with or recovered from COVID-19 (not recorded which). CDR3 amino acids: CASITSGSYEQYF. The DNA for the CDR3 is TGTGCCAGCATAACTAGCGGGAGCTACGAGCAGTACTTC. Combining the CDR3 with reference TRBV28 and TRBJ2-7 gives the whole variable domain DVKVTQSSRYLVKRTGEKVFLECVQDMDHENMFWYRQDPGLGLRLIYFSYDVKMKEKGDIPEGYSVSREKKERFSLILESASTNQTSMYLCASITSGSYEQYFGPGTRLTVT.